These 27 T cell receptor beta chains share one sample of origin, sequenced in a study of shared clonotypes between healthy human individuals. Data came from immunoSEQ multiplex PCR; TCRdb stores just in-frame clones and leaves some out. This repertoire shows about 1.1 million clones, approximately 77% found once; its top ten account for 0.89%. Sequenced material: memory CD4+ T cells from PBMCs. Indicated subset: CD45RA-negative fraction. The receptor source for this set is a man in his late teens or twenties in good health. Some clones in this sample may be carry-over from other donors' samples.

This clone was detected only a few times. The chain has TRBV7-8 and TRBJ2-5; no definite D call. The CDR3 is 17 residues long. CDR1 SGHVS and CDR2 FQNEAQ come from the germline V gene. Trimming pared 2 bases from V and 5 bases from J, leaving 21 bases between. The CDR3 protein is CASSLIGTVEVTETQYF. CDR3 sequence (DNA): TGTGCCAGCAGCTTAATCGGTACCGTTGAGGTGACGGAGACCCAGTACTTC.

The J gene is TRBJ2-7, the V gene TRBV10-3; D is unclear. Germline V lookup: CDR1 ENHRY, CDR2 SYGVKD. This CDR3 contains 16 residues. V was shortened by 0 bases and J by 3 bases, with 15 bases between the two germline ends. The CDR3 DNA reads as TGTGCCATCAGTGAGTCGAGTACGGGCATCAACTACGAGCAGTACTTC. It codes for CAISESSTGINYEQYF.

The rearrangement uses TRBV10-3 and TRBJ1-1; D not certain. Germline CDR1 ENHRY, CDR2 SYGVKD. Trimming left V 6 bases short and J 11 bases short, with 19 bases between. This CDR3 spans 13 amino acids. The CDR3 region is CAISDRTGPGAFF. CDR3 sequence (DNA): TGTGCCATCAGCGACCGAACTGGGCCGGGTGCTTTCTTT.

This clone was seen just once. The J gene is TRBJ2-3, the V gene TRBV29-1; D is undetermined. Germline CDR1 and CDR2: SQVTM and ANQGSEA. The CDR3 is 11 amino acids. V was shortened by 6 bases and J by 0 bases, with 4 bases between the two germline ends. The chain's CDR3 is CSVTSTDTQYF. CDR3 in DNA: TGCAGCGTAACTAGCACAGATACGCAGTATTTT.

This clone was recorded once. The chain combines TRBV28 with TRBJ2-7; TRBD1 matches 8 bases. The CDR3 is 14 amino acids. The V segment lost 11 bases and the J segment 3 bases; nucleotides outside the gene matches: 12. From germline, CDR1 is MDHEN and CDR2 SYDVKM. This CDR3 reads CAVYPGTGDYEQYF. In DNA form, the CDR3 reads TGTGCCGTCTACCCCGGGACAGGAGACTACGAGCAGTACTTC.

The chain links TRBV5-1 to TRBJ1-1, with 8 bases matching TRBD1. With 4 bases clipped from V and 1 base from J, the junction kept 6 bases outside the gene matches. The CDR3 contains 15 residues. CDR1 is SGHRS, CDR2 YFSETQ, per germline. The CDR3 sequence: CASSRKTGANTEAFF. CDR3 in DNA: TGCGCCAGCAGCCGGAAGACAGGGGCGAACACTGAAGCTTTCTTT.

With regard to this clone: Other nucleotide sequences from this sample produce the same CDR3. The chain couples TRBV7-9 to TRBJ2-5; possible D gene TRBD2, 6 bases. Trimming took off 1 base at V and 2 bases at J, with 11 bases between the two ends. Germline CDR1 is SEHNR and CDR2 is FQNEAQ (reference sequence). CDR3 length: 15 amino acids. The CDR3 DNA is TGTGCCAGCAGCTTAGAGGGACTGGGACAAGAGACCCAGTACTTC. Translated, it gives CASSLEGLGQETQYF.

V is TRBV5-1 and J is TRBJ2-4; the D gene could be TRBD1 or TRBD2 (5 bases each). The CDR3 sequence is 15 residues long. V shed 2 bases and J shed 8 bases, with 17 bases lying between them. The V gene's germline CDR1 is SGHRS and CDR2 YFSETQ. CDR3 in amino acids: CASSLGQGGSHIQYF. In nucleotides, the CDR3 is TGCGCCAGCAGCTTAGGGCAGGGTGGGAGTCACATTCAGTACTTC.

This clone showed up many times. Other DNA sequences in this specimen translate into the identical CDR3. The rearrangement links TRBV28 to TRBJ2-7, with D possibly TRBD2 on 6 matching bases. The CDR3 spans 14 residues. Germline CDR1 reads MDHEN; CDR2 reads SYDVKM. Deletions cut 1 base from V and 1 base from J, with 8 bases between. Here the CDR3 DNA reads TGTGCCAGCAGTTTATTTGGGGGGTCCTACGAGCAGTACTTC. Protein product: CASSLFGGSYEQYF.

This chain joins TRBV5-1 and TRBJ2-1, with D possibly TRBD2 on 6 matching bases. V lost 2 bases, J lost 6 bases, and 18 bases lay in between. The germline V gene has CDR1 SGHRS and CDR2 YFSETQ. The CDR3 loop spans 16 amino acids. CDR3: CASSLGGNSVGNEQFF. The CDR3, as DNA: TGCGCCAGCAGCTTAGGCGGGAATTCGGTAGGCAATGAGCAGTTCTTC.

The chain joins TRBV5-1 to TRBJ1-6; D remains ambiguous. This CDR3 is 13 amino acids long. Germline CDR1 is SGHRS and CDR2 is YFSETQ. The V end lost 4 bases, the J end lost 7 bases, and 9 bases lay between the germline ends. The CDR3 sequence: CASSPDKNSPLHF. CDR3 nucleotides: TGCGCCAGCAGCCCAGACAAGAATTCACCCCTCCACTTT.

In the case of this clone: Additional DNA sequences in this sample encode the identical CDR3. J is TRBJ2-1 and V is TRBV7-3; maybe TRBD2 (5 bases). From germline, CDR1 is SGHTA and CDR2 FQGTGA. Trimming left V 3 bases short and J 10 bases short, with 10 bases between. This CDR3 region has 12 residues. CDR3 protein: CASSFGLGEQFF. CDR3 nucleotides: TGTGCCAGCAGCTTCGGACTGGGGGAGCAGTTCTTC.

This clone was detected only once. The rearrangement links TRBV19 to TRBJ2-3; a possible D gene is TRBD2 (6 bases). Trimming stripped 5 bases from V and 6 bases from J, with 9 bases between. The CDR3 runs to 12 residues. CDR1 and CDR2 from the germline V gene are LNHDA and SQIVND (reference sequence). In nucleotides, the CDR3 is TGTGCCAGTAGTTGGAGGGGCGATACGCAGTATTTT. Its protein is CASSWRGDTQYF.

To note about this clone: A far larger clone is off by one base, so a read error is likely. The identical CDR3 is also encoded by other nucleotide sequences in the sample. The rearrangement uses TRBV4-2 and TRBJ1-5, with TRBD1 as a possible D gene (6 bases). Trimming pared 0 bases from V and 5 bases from J, leaving 11 bases between. CDR3 length equals 15 residues. Per germline, CDR1 LGHNA and CDR2 YNFKEQ. This chain's CDR3 is CASSQDEGGHQPQHF. CDR3 bases: TGTGCCAGCAGCCAAGATGAGGGGGGTCATCAGCCCCAGCATTTT.

There are many counts of this clone. CDR3 loop: CAWSVQAEQYF. As DNA, the CDR3 is TGTGCCTGGAGTGTACAAGCGGAGCAGTACTTC. This chain links TRBV30 with TRBJ2-7; the D is unclear. CDR3 length: 11 amino acids. Between the trimmed V and J ends, which lost 0 bases and 7 bases, there was a span of 7 bases. From germline, CDR1 is GTSNPN and CDR2 SVGIG (reference sequence).

The rearrangement joins TRBV15 to TRBJ2-6; 7 bases map to TRBD1. The CDR3 has 19 residues. Germline-derived CDR1 and CDR2 are LNHNV and YYDKDF (reference sequence). V lost 0 bases and J lost 0; bases outside the gene matches: 8. The CDR3 nucleotides are TGTGCCACCAGCAGAGATGGCGGACAGGCCCTCTCTGGGGCCAACGTCCTGACTTTC. This encodes CATSRDGGQALSGANVLTF.

This clone occurred a few times. The CDR3 spells CASSPPNQPQHF. The CDR3 nucleotides read TGTGCCAGCAGTCCCCCGAATCAGCCCCAGCATTTT. This rearrangement joins TRBV2 to TRBJ1-5, with D hard to call. The CDR3 extends over 12 amino acids. The germline gives CDR1 SNHLY, CDR2 FYNNEI. V dropped 5 bases and J dropped 4 bases, with 6 bases sitting between them.

In regard to this clone: A single base is all that separates this from a far larger clone, so a read error is likely. J is TRBJ2-2 and V is TRBV6-5; D perhaps matches TRBD1 (5 bases). The CDR3 totals 12 residues. Trimming cost V 6 bases and J 5 bases, with 7 bases left between them. Per germline, CDR1 MNHEY and CDR2 SVGAGI. The CDR3 loop is CASSQGTGELFF. The CDR3 DNA is TGTGCCAGCAGCCAGGGAACCGGGGAGCTGTTTTTT.

The rearrangement uses TRBV19 and TRBJ2-1; TRBD2 matches at 8 bases. With 5 bases clipped from V and 1 base from J, the junction kept 4 bases outside the gene matches. CDR1 is LNHDA and CDR2 is SQIVND in the germline V gene (reference sequence). The CDR3 runs to 15 residues. The CDR3 sequence: CASSPTSGSYNEQFF. The CDR3 nucleotides read TGTGCCAGTAGTCCTACTAGCGGATCCTACAATGAGCAGTTCTTC.

The genes are TRBV7-9 and TRBJ2-3, with D tentatively TRBD2 (6 bases). The V end was cut by 5 bases, the J end by 1 base, with 16 bases between. The germline gives CDR1 SEHNR, CDR2 FQNEAQ (reference sequence). The CDR3 loop spans 16 amino acids. The DNA of the CDR3 is TGTGCCAGCAGCCCGCCGGGACTCAGGGGCACAGATACGCAGTATTTT. Protein: CASSPPGLRGTDTQYF. The full variable domain, rest sourced from reference TRBV7-9 and TRBJ2-3, is DTGVSQNPRHKITKRGQNVTFRCDPISEHNRLYWYRQTLGQGPEFLTYFQNEAQLEKSRLLSDRFSAERPKGSFSTLEIQRTEQGDSAMYLCASSPPGLRGTDTQYFGPGTRLTVL.

This clone has a single count. The chain uses TRBV7-9 and TRBJ2-2, with 11 bases identical to TRBD2. The V segment lost 1 base and the J segment 2 bases; nucleotides outside the gene matches: 3. Germline lookup yields CDR1 SEHNR and CDR2 FQNEAQ (reference sequence). The CDR3 is made up of 17 amino acids. CDR3 nucleotides: TGTGCCAGCAGCTTAGTCGGGACTAGCGGCAACACCGGGGAGCTGTTTTTT. This sequence encodes CASSLVGTSGNTGELFF.

This clone was recorded a few times. This sequence joins TRBV30 and TRBJ1-1; D is unresolved. V was pared by 7 bases and J by 1 base, with 16 bases between. The CDR3 covers 14 residues. From germline, CDR1 is GTSNPN and CDR2 SVGIG (reference sequence). For the CDR3, the DNA is TGTGCCTACGGGATCACCCTGGGGAACACTGAAGCTTTCTTT. Translation gives CAYGITLGNTEAFF.

Ten or more counts support this clone. V gene TRBV19 combines with J gene TRBJ2-3; D call uncertain. The CDR3 extends over 13 amino acids. Trimming took 5 bases from V and 5 from J, leaving 11 bases between them. Germline V gene sequence: CDR1 LNHDA, CDR2 SQIVND (reference sequence). In DNA form, the CDR3 reads TGTGCCAGTAGTGGTGACGTTGAAGATACGCAGTATTTT. Amino acids: CASSGDVEDTQYF.

V and J are TRBV7-9 and TRBJ1-4, with D tentatively TRBD1 (5 bases). The CDR3 has 15 amino acids. Germline V gene data show CDR1 as SEHNR and CDR2 as FQNEAQ (reference sequence). Between the trimmed V and J ends, which lost 2 bases and 4 bases, there was a span of 11 bases. The chain's CDR3 is CASSLYVGVNEKLFF. DNA of the CDR3: TGTGCCAGCAGCTTATATGTGGGGGTTAATGAAAAACTGTTTTTT.

CDR3 sequence reads: CASSQDAGVSQGAQYF. The CDR3 nucleotides are TGCGCCAGCAGCCAAGATGCGGGGGTCTCACAGGGGGCGCAGTATTTT. The V and J genes are TRBV4-3 and TRBJ2-3; perhaps TRBD1 as D (8 bases). Germline CDR1 reads LGHNA; CDR2 reads YSLEER. The CDR3 loop spans 16 amino acids. The ends were cut back, 0 bases at V and 10 bases at J, with 20 bases in the middle.

This clone was counted once. The chain carries TRBV6-5 and TRBJ2-7; D ambiguous. Looked up from germline, CDR1 is MNHEY and CDR2 is SVGAGI. Trimming pared 7 bases from V and 4 bases from J, leaving 17 bases between. This CDR3 contains 14 residues. DNA of the CDR3: TGTGCCAGCACCAACCGCCCGATTCGTTACGAGCAGTACTTC. It specifies CASTNRPIRYEQYF.

As regards this clone: With a much larger clone just one base away, this may be a read error. This sequence joins TRBV5-1 and TRBJ2-5, with 9 bases identical to TRBD2. CDR1 is SGHRS and CDR2 is YFSETQ in the germline V gene. CDR3 size: 17 residues. The CDR3 bases are TGCGCCAGCAGCCCCGGGGGCCTAGCGGGACGCCAGGAGACCCGGTACTTC. It codes for CASSPGGLAGRQETRYF. The whole variable domain, filled in from reference TRBV5-1 and TRBJ2-5, reads KAGVTQTPRYLIKTRGQQVTLSCSPISGHRSVSWYQQTPGQGLQFLFEYFSETQRNKGNFPGRFSGRQFSNSRSEMNVSTLELGDSALYLCASSPGGLAGRQETRYFGPGTRLLVL.